A single T cell receptor (beta chain) is shown here with its context. The antigen it recognizes is unknown. No much larger clone exists at a distance of one base, and base qualities are not known. This specimen comes from a study of blood T cell repertoires in COVID-19 (dated by TCRdb to about 2020). In the study overall: Samples from collaborators originated in the United States, Italy and Spain and spanned both the acute and convalescent phases of COVID-19. The samples were drawn from two sources: the first 160 participants of the ongoing ImmuneRACE study, and 1,200 or so subjects contributed by 6 global collaborators. Where available, HLA class I and class II types were taken from metadata supplied by the sample provider and were not determined by assay-based typing. A freely available public database, intended as a resource for researchers studying the immune response to SARS-CoV-2, is where the repertoires were released. The prospective study material was composed of cDNA or gDNA derived from T cells, B-cell-depleted T cells, or PBMCs. Deeply sampled blood TCRbeta repertoires from subjects exposed to, actively infected with, or recovered from COVID-19 were included in the dataset. Sample metadata almost always included a de-identified subject ID, COVID-19 status, age in years and sex. General study outcomes and caveats: How much clinical and demographic metadata was included differed by source and by participant, and the metadata was provided uncurated.

The immunoSEQ Assay, a bias-controlled multiplex PCR, was used to amplify TCRbeta CDR3 regions from genomic DNA. From the authors' description of their analysis: The number of nucleated cells in each sample was estimated by amplification of reference gene primers within the assay. Sequence reads were collapsed and filtered to measure the absolute abundance of every unique TCRbeta CDR3 rearrangement. For each sample, productive Simpson clonality was calculated as the square root of Simpson's diversity index over productive rearrangements. The table comes from immuneACCESS by way of TCRdb, which keeps in-frame sequences with V and J called. Part of the clones is missing from these tables; in studies checked, under half for an unresolved V gene and the rest for unknown reasons. V, J and clone size were drawn from that table, and D and trimming were deduced from the DNA. Across this sample there are approximately 300,000 clones, with 86% seen only once. The ten top clones hold about 9.4% of the sample.

Enrolling through a virtual design, the prospective study's participants ranged in age from roughly 18 to 89 years and lived across about two dozen United States geographic areas. In the prospective study, participants were assigned to cohorts based on the clinical history participants reported in a screening survey and a study questionnaire. Recovered participants in ImmuneRACE Cohort 3 were defined as having two consecutive negative NP/OP PCR tests, clearance from a healthcare professional, or resolution of symptoms. Mobile phlebotomists in the prospective study collected whole blood, serum and a nasopharyngeal or oropharyngeal swab from every participant. Prospective study participants could optionally give additional blood draws and questionnaires over an approximately two-month period. Before DNA extraction, prospective study blood samples were shipped either frozen or at room temperature.

The sequence was obtained from a woman under 30 who had recovered from COVID-19. The specimen sequenced was PBMCs or T cells enriched from blood (not recorded which).

The DNA sequence reads TGTGCCAGCAGCTCCGGACAGGGCGAGAACACTGAAGCTTTCTTT. Translated, it reads CASSSGQGENTEAFF. Here the chain combines TRBV11-3 and TRBJ1-1, with TRBD1 identical over 8 junction bases. The CDR3 holds 15 amino acids from the cysteine to the phenylalanine. Only the CDR3 portion is preserved as DNA: 45 bases, with reading frame beginning at the first base. Trimming takes 4 bases off V and 1 base off J; junction bases not matched to a gene: 5. The germline V gene yields SGHNT for CDR1 and YENEEA for CDR2.